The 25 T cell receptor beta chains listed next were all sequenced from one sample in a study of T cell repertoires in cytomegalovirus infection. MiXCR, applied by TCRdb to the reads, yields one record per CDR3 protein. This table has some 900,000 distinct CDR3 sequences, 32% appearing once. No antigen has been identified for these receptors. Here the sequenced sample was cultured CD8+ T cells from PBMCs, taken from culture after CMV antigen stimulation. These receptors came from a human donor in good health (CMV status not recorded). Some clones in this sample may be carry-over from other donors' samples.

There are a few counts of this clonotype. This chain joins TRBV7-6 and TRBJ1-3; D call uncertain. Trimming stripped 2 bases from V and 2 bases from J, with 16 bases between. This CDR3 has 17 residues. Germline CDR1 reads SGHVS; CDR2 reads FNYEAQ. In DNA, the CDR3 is TGTGCCAGCAGCTTAAGGTCACCTCGTACCGCTGGAAACACCATATATTTT. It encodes CASSLRSPRTAGNTIYF.

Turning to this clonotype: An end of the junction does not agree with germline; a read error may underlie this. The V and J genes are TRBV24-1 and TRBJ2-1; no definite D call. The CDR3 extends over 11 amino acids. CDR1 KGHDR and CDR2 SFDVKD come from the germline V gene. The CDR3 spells CATGSNNEQFF. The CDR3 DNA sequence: TGTGCCACCGGCTCCAACAATGAGCAGTTCTTC.

The CDR3 loop reads CASSYSWAAWTDTQYF. The CDR3 DNA follows: TGTGCCAGCAGTTACTCGTGGGCCGCCTGGACAGATACGCAGTATTTT. V gene TRBV6-8 combines with J gene TRBJ2-3; D is unclear. Trimming left V 0 bases short and J 3 bases short, with 13 bases between. The CDR3 extends over 16 amino acids. Germline-derived CDR1 and CDR2 are MNHGY and SAAAGT.

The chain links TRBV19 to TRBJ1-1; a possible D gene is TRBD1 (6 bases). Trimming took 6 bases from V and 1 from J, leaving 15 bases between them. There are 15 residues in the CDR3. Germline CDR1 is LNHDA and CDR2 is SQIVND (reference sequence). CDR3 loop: CASSRGAGGNTEAFF. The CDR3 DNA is TGTGCCAGTAGCAGGGGCGCAGGTGGGAACACTGAAGCTTTCTTT.

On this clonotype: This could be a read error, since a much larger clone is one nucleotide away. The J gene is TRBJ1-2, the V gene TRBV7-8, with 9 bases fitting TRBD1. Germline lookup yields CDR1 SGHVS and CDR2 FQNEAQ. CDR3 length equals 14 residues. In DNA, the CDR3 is TGTGTCAGCAGGGCCGGGACAGGGTATTGGGGCTACACCTTC. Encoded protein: CVSRAGTGYWGYTF.

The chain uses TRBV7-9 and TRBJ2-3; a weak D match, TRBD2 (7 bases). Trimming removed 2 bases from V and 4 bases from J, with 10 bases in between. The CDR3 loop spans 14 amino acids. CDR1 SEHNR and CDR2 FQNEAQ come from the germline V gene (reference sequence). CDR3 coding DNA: TGTGCCAGCAGCTTAAGGCGGGGGCCAGATACGCAGTATTTT. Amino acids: CASSLRRGPDTQYF.

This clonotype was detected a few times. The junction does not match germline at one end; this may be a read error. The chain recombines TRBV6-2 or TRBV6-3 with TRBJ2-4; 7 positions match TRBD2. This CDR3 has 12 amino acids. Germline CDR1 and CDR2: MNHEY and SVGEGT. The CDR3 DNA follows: TGTGCCAGCAGTTACGCGGGGGAGCCGAGGGACTTC. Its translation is CASSYAGEPRDF.

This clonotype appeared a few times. The CDR3 DNA is TGTGCCAGCAGCTTTGAGCGGGGGGCGGCCTCAATCACAGATACGCAGTATTTT. As protein: CASSFERGAASITDTQYF. The V call is TRBV7-2, the J call TRBJ2-3, with 9 bases aligning to TRBD2. The CDR3 sequence is 18 residues long. V lost 3 bases to trimming and J lost 2 bases; unmatched junction nucleotides: 12. Germline V gives CDR1 SGHTA, CDR2 FQGNSA.

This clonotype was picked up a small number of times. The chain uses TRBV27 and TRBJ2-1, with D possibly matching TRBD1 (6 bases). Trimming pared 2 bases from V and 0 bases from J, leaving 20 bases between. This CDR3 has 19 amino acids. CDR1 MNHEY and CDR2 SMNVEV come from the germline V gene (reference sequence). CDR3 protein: CASSLIHRRGQSSYNEQFF. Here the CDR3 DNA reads TGTGCCAGCAGTTTAATTCACCGAAGAGGACAGAGCTCCTACAATGAGCAGTTCTTC.

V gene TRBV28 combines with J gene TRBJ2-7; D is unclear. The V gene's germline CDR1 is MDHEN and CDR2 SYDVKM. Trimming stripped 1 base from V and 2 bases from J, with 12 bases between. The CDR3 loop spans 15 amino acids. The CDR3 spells CASSLSASNPYEQYV. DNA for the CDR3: TGTGCCAGCAGTTTATCCGCCAGCAACCCCTACGAGCAGTACGTC.

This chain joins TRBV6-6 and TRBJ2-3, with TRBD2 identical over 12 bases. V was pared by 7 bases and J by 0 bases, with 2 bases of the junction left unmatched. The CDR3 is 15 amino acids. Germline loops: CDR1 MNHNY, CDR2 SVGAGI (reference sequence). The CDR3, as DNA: TGTGCCAGCAATGGACTAGCGGGGAGCACAGATACGCAGTATTTT. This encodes CASNGLAGSTDTQYF.

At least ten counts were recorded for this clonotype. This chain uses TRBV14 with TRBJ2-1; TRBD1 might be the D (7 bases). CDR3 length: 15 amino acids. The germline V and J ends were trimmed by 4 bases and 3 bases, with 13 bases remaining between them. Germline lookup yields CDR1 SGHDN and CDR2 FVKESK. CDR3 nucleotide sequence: TGTGCCAGCAGCCCCGGCAGGGGGGTCTACAATGAGCAGTTCTTC. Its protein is CASSPGRGVYNEQFF.

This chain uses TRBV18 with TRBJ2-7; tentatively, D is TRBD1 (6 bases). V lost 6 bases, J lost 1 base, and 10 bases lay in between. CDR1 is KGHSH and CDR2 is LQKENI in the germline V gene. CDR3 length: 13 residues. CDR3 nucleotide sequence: TGTGCCAGCTCCGGGACATCTTCCTACGAGCAGTACGTC. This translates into CASSGTSSYEQYV.

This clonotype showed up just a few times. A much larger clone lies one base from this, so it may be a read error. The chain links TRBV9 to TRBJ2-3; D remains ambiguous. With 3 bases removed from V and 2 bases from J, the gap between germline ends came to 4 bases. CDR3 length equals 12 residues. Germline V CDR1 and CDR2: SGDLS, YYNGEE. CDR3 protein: CASSAHTDTQYF. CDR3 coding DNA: TGTGCCAGCAGCGCCCACACAGATACGCAGTATTTT.

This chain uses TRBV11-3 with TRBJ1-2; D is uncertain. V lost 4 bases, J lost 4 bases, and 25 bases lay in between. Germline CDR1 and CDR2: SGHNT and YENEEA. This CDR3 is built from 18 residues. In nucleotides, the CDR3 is TGTGCCAGCAGCTCGACGCCCCCTGGGAAGGGCCCTAGCTATGGCTACACCTTC. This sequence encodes CASSSTPPGKGPSYGYTF.

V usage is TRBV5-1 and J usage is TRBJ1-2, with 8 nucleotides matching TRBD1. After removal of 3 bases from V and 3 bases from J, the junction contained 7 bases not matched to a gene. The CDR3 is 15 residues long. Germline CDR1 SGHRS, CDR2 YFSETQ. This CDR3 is CASSSWTGSDYGYTF. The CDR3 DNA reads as TGCGCCAGCAGCTCGTGGACAGGGTCGGACTATGGCTACACCTTC.

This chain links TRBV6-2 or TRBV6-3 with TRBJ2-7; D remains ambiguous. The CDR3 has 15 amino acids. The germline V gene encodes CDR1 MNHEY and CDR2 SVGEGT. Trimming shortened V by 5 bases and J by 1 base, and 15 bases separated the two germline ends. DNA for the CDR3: TGTGCCAGCAGTACCTACCCGGAACGGTCCTACGAGCAGTACGTC. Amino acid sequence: CASSTYPERSYEQYV.

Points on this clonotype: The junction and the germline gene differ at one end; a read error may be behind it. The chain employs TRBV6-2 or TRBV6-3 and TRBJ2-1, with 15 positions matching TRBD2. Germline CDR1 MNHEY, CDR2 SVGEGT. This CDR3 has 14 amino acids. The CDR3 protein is CASGGLAGGNGQFF. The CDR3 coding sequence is TGTGCCAGTGGGGGACTAGCGGGGGGCAATGGGCAGTTCTTC.

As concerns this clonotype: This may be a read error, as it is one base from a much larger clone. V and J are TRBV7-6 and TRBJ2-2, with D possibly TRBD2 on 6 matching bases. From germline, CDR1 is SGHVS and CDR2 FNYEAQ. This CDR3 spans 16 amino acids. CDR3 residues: CVSSLGGGEPTGELFF. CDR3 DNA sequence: TGTGTCAGCAGCTTAGGCGGAGGGGAGCCTACCGGGGAGCTGTTTTTT.

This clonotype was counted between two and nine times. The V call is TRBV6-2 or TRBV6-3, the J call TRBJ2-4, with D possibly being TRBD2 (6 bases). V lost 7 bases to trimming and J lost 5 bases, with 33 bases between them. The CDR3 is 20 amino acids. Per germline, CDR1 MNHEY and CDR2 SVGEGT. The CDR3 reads CASTSFWTDLTRLIENIQYF. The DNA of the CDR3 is TGTGCCAGCACCTCTTTCTGGACCGACTTGACTAGGTTGATAGAAAACATTCAGTACTTC.

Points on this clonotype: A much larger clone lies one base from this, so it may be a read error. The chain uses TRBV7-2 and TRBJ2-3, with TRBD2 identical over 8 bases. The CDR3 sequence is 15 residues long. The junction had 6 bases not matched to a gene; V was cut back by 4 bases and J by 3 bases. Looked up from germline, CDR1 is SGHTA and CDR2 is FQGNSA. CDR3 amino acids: CASSSGGVGTDTQYF. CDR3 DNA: TGTGCCAGCAGCTCCGGGGGGGTAGGAACAGATACGCAGTATTTT.

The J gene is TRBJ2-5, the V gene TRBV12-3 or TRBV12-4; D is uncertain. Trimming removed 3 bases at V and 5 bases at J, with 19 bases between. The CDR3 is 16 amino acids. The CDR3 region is CASSFSVARRFETQYF. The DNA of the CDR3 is TGTGCCAGCAGTTTTTCAGTGGCCCGCCGATTCGAGACCCAGTACTTC.

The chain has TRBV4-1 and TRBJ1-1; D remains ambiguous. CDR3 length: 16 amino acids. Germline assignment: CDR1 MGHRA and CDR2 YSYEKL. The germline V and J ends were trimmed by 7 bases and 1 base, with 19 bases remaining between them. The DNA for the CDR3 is TGCGCCAGCACCCGGGCAGGCGTGAAGGAGAACACTGAAGCTTTCTTT. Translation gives CASTRAGVKENTEAFF.

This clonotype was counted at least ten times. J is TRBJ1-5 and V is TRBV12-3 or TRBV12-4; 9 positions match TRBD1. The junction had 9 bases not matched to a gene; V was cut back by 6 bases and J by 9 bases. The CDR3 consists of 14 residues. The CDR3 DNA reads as TGTGCCAGCAGCACCGGGACAGGGCAGAGGCCCCAGCATTTT. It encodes CASSTGTGQRPQHF.

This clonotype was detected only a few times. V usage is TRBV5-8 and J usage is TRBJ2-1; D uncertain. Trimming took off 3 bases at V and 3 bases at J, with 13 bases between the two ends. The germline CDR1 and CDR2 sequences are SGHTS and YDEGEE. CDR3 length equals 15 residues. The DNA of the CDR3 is TGTGCCAGCAGCTCCCGTGACGACATCTACAATGAGCAGTTCTTC. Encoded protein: CASSSRDDIYNEQFF.